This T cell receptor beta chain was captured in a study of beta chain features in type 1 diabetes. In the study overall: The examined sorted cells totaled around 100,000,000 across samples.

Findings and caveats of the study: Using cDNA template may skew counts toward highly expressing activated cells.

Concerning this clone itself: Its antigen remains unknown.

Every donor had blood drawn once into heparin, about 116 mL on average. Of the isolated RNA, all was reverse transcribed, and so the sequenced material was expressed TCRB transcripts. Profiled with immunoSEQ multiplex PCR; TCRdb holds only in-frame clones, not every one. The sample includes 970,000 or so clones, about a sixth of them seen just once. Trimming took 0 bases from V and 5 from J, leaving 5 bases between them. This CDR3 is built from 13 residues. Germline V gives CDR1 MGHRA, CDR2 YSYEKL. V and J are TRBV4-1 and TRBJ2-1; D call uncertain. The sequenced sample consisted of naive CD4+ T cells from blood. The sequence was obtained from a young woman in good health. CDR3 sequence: CASSQDADNEQFF. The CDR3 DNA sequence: TGCGCCAGCAGCCAAGATGCAGACAATGAGCAGTTCTTC.